These 21 T cell receptor beta chains were all obtained from the same sample, sequenced in a study of blood T cell repertoires in COVID-19. The data were produced by immunoSEQ multiplex PCR, yet TCRdb's version contains in-frame clones alone and is incomplete. Of about 130,000 clones listed, roughly 85% were seen once; the top ten hold more than 20%. The sequencing sample was made of peripheral blood. These receptors came from an elderly woman with acute or convalescent COVID-19.

This clone was seen a few times. The chain uses TRBV11-3 and TRBJ1-1; D remains unclear. Trimming left V 2 bases short and J 2 bases short, with 6 bases between. Germline CDR1 is SGHNT and CDR2 is YENEEA. CDR3 length: 13 residues. As DNA, the CDR3 is TGTGCCAGCAGCTTAAAACAAAACACTGAAGCTTTCTTT. Amino acids: CASSLKQNTEAFF.

This chain connects TRBV7-2 to TRBJ2-1; weak D call: TRBD2 (5 bases). Trimming stripped 5 bases from V and 7 bases from J, with 18 bases between. CDR1 is SGHTA, CDR2 FQGNSA, per germline. The CDR3 is 15 residues long. The CDR3 bases are TGTGCCAGCAGCCCGGGGTCTAGCAGACCTAATGAGCAGTTCTTC. This gives the protein CASSPGSSRPNEQFF. Full variable domain (outside the CDR3, taken from reference TRBV7-2 and TRBJ2-1): GAGVSQSPSNKVTEKGKDVELRCDPISGHTALYWYRQSLGQGLEFLIYFQGNSAPDKSGLPSDRFSAERTGGSVSTLTIQRTQQEDSAVYLCASSPGSSRPNEQFFGPGTRLTVL.

The chain links TRBV11-2 to TRBJ1-1; 12 bases match TRBD1. The germline gives CDR1 SGHAT, CDR2 FQNNGV. Germline trimming cut 5 bases from V and 2 bases from J; bases unmatched to any gene: 9. This CDR3 comprises 17 residues. CDR3 in DNA: TGTGCCAGCAGCCTCCAGGGACAGGGGGCAGGTAACACTGAAGCTTTCTTT. It codes for CASSLQGQGAGNTEAFF.

The rearrangement uses TRBV5-1 and TRBJ2-5; 7 bases line up with TRBD2. V lost 4 bases to trimming and J lost 2 bases; unmatched junction nucleotides: 8. The V gene's germline CDR1 is SGHRS and CDR2 YFSETQ. The CDR3 has 15 amino acids. The CDR3 DNA reads as TGCGCCAGCAGCCCCCTACCGGGGGGACAAGAGACCCAGTACTTC. The encoded protein is CASSPLPGGQETQYF.

This rearrangement joins TRBV7-9 to TRBJ2-2, with TRBD1 identical over 7 bases. There are 13 residues in the CDR3. Germline values: CDR1 SEHNR, CDR2 FQNEAQ (reference sequence). V was clipped by 6 bases and J by 7 bases; unmatched bases: 5. In nucleotides, the CDR3 is TGTGCCAGCAGGAGACAGGGCGGCGGGGAGCTGTTTTTT. It yields the protein CASRRQGGGELFF.

The chain links TRBV12-3 or TRBV12-4 to TRBJ1-5; tentative D call: TRBD1 (5 bases). V was shortened by 3 bases and J by 6 bases, with 9 bases between the two germline ends. The CDR3 is 13 residues long. The DNA of the CDR3 is TGTGCCAGCAGTTTCGACAGAGGTCAGCCCCAGCATTTT. It codes for CASSFDRGQPQHF.

The CDR3 bases are TGTGCCAGTAGTCGGGACAGGGGGTCTGGATCCCTGGTCTCTACTTTCTTT. Translating it yields CASSRDRGSGSLVSTFF. This sequence joins TRBV19 and TRBJ1-1; 11 nucleotides align to TRBD1. Germline lookup yields CDR1 LNHDA and CDR2 SQIVND (reference sequence). V dropped 5 bases and J dropped 12; count of bases not matched to a gene: 20. The CDR3 sequence is 17 residues long.

V gene TRBV3-1 (or the pseudogene TRBV3-2) combines with J gene TRBJ1-2, with TRBD1 matching over 8 bases. Germline V lookup: CDR1 LGHDT, CDR2 YNNKEL (reference sequence). With 3 bases clipped from V and 8 bases from J, the junction kept 8 bases outside the gene matches. The CDR3 runs 14 residues. The CDR3 DNA reads TGTGCCAGCAGCCACAACACAGGGGGTGAAGGCTACACCTTC. This encodes CASSHNTGGEGYTF.

This chain links TRBV5-1 with TRBJ1-1; D unclear. Trimming pared 2 bases from V and 7 bases from J, leaving 15 bases between. From germline, CDR1 is SGHRS and CDR2 YFSETQ. The CDR3 is 14 residues long. The CDR3 sequence is CASSLPGPAGEAFF. The CDR3, as DNA: TGCGCCAGCAGCTTACCCGGGCCCGCGGGTGAAGCTTTCTTT. The full variable domain, its missing parts supplied by reference TRBV5-1 and TRBJ1-1, is KAGVTQTPRYLIKTRGQQVTLSCSPISGHRSVSWYQQTPGQGLQFLFEYFSETQRNKGNFPGRFSGRQFSNSRSEMNVSTLELGDSALYLCASSLPGPAGEAFFGQGTRLTVV.

V is TRBV7-9 and J is TRBJ1-3, with 8 bases fitting TRBD1. J lost 6 bases, V lost 5 bases, and 6 bases had no gene match. CDR1 and CDR2 from the germline V gene are SEHNR and FQNEAQ (reference sequence). This CDR3 spans 14 amino acids. The DNA of the CDR3 is TGTGCCAGCAGCCGAGAGGACAGGGTAAACACCATATATTTT. Amino acids: CASSREDRVNTIYF. The full variable domain, with the rest looked up from reference TRBV7-9 and TRBJ1-3, is DTGVSQNPRHKITKRGQNVTFRCDPISEHNRLYWYRQTLGQGPEFLTYFQNEAQLEKSRLLSDRFSAERPKGSFSTLEIQRTEQGDSAMYLCASSREDRVNTIYFGEGSWLTVV.

This chain joins TRBV5-1 and TRBJ1-3; D may be TRBD1 (5 bases). This CDR3 has 13 residues. The germline CDR1 and CDR2 sequences are SGHRS and YFSETQ. V shed 0 bases and J shed 6 bases, with 7 bases lying between them. The CDR3: CASSLGGANTIYF. DNA of the CDR3: TGCGCCAGCAGCTTGGGGGGCGCAAACACCATATATTTT.

The rearrangement joins TRBV4-1 to TRBJ2-3; TRBD1 is a possible D gene (5 bases). This CDR3 contains 14 residues. Germline loops: CDR1 MGHRA, CDR2 YSYEKL. Trimming removed 1 base at V and 2 bases at J, with 7 bases between. The CDR3 is CASSQVRATDTQYF. Here the CDR3 DNA reads TGCGCCAGCAGCCAAGTCAGGGCCACAGATACGCAGTATTTT.

The V and J genes are TRBV11-2 and TRBJ1-2; 11 bases are shared with TRBD1. Per the germline V gene, CDR1 is SGHAT and CDR2 is FQNNGV. The CDR3 totals 15 residues. Losses at the gene ends were 4 bases for V and 3 bases for J; bases not matched to a gene: 4. The CDR3 region is CASSSAGQGDYGYTF. CDR3 nucleotide sequence: TGTGCCAGCAGCTCAGCGGGACAGGGGGACTATGGCTACACCTTC. Combining the CDR3 with reference TRBV11-2 and TRBJ1-2 gives the whole variable domain EAGVAQSPRYKIIEKRQSVAFWCNPISGHATLYWYQQILGQGPKLLIQFQNNGVVDDSQLPKDRFSAERLKGVDSTLKIQPAKLEDSAVYLCASSSAGQGDYGYTFGSGTRLTVV.

The chain couples TRBV5-1 to TRBJ2-3; D might be TRBD2 (5 bases). Germline CDR1 reads SGHRS; CDR2 reads YFSETQ. There are 15 residues in the CDR3. The V gene lost 0 bases and the J gene lost 4 bases, with 12 bases spanning the gap. The CDR3 DNA follows: TGCGCCAGCAGCTTGGCGCGGGCTCCGGCAGATACGCAGTATTTT. Encoded protein: CASSLARAPADTQYF.

This clone came up once. The chain links TRBV19 to TRBJ2-1; the D gene is possibly TRBD2 (7 bases). The V and J ends lost 9 bases and 2 bases respectively, with 17 bases between them. This CDR3 comprises 15 residues. Looked up from germline, CDR1 is LNHDA and CDR2 is SQIVND (reference sequence). CDR3 sequence (DNA): TGTGCCAGCAGTGGGGAGGGGGTCCCCTACAATGAGCAGTTCTTC. Protein: CASSGEGVPYNEQFF.

This chain joins TRBV7-8 and TRBJ1-1; D call uncertain. From germline, CDR1 is SGHVS and CDR2 FQNEAQ. The CDR3 has 12 residues. Trimming stripped 5 bases from V and 9 bases from J, with 13 bases between. This chain's CDR3 is CASSRGQDQAFF. CDR3 nucleotides: TGTGCCAGCAGCCGAGGCCAGGATCAAGCTTTCTTT.

The chain is built from TRBV15 and TRBJ1-1, with 8 bases aligning to TRBD1. CDR1 LNHNV and CDR2 YYDKDF come from the germline V gene (reference sequence). The CDR3 is made up of 16 amino acids. V lost 3 bases and J lost 7; bases outside the gene matches: 13. In nucleotides, the CDR3 is TGTGCCACCAGCAGGGTTGACAGGGGCCTTTACGTTGAAGCTTTCTTT. Translated, it gives CATSRVDRGLYVEAFF.

The genes are TRBV7-6 and TRBJ2-3, with TRBD2 matching over 10 bases. The CDR3 contains 14 residues. Germline trimming cut 3 bases from V and 5 bases from J; bases unmatched to any gene: 2. CDR1 and CDR2 from the germline V gene are SGHVS and FNYEAQ. The CDR3 nucleotides are TGTGCCAGCAGCTTCTCTAGCGGGGGAGATACGCAGTATTTT. It codes for CASSFSSGGDTQYF.

The chain links TRBV6-5 to TRBJ2-7; perhaps TRBD1 as D (6 bases). This CDR3 has 14 residues. CDR1 MNHEY and CDR2 SVGAGI come from the germline V gene. V shed 6 bases and J shed 5 bases, with 17 bases lying between them. CDR3 in amino acids: CASRGTDRLHEQYF. The CDR3 DNA reads as TGTGCCAGCAGGGGTACCGACAGGCTCCACGAGCAGTACTTC.

The V call is TRBV11-2, the J call TRBJ1-2; 8 nucleotides line up with TRBD1. Trimming cost V 4 bases and J 7 bases; bases outside gene matches: 11. CDR1 is SGHAT, CDR2 FQNNGV, per germline. The CDR3 spans 15 residues. CDR3 amino acids: CASSSTTGDFSGYTF. In DNA form, the CDR3 reads TGTGCCAGCAGCTCAACGACAGGGGACTTTTCTGGCTACACCTTC.

The sample holds a few counts of this clone. The V and J genes are TRBV14 and TRBJ1-1, with unresolved D. This CDR3 comprises 15 residues. The germline CDR1 and CDR2 sequences are SGHDN and FVKESK. The ends were cut back, 0 bases at V and 6 bases at J, with 14 bases in the middle. The CDR3 region is CASSQELSGTSEAFF. In DNA form, the CDR3 reads TGTGCCAGCAGCCAAGAGTTAAGCGGAACATCTGAAGCTTTCTTT.